This T cell receptor (beta chain) comes out of a study of T-cell reconstitution after alpha-beta-depleted transplantation in children. CDR3 length: 12 amino acids. In germline, CDR1 is LNHDA, CDR2 SQIVND (reference sequence). V lost 8 bases and J lost 4; bases outside the gene matches: 2. This clonotype was counted many times. The authors prepared the TCRbeta library with unique molecular identifiers. Using its own MiXCR run on the PCR reads, TCRdb lists one record per CDR3 protein. In the table there are 230,000 or so distinct CDR3 sequences, over 9.5% of which are singletons. This TCR came from a human donor who donated a stem cell graft to a child with SCID. The sample in question was PBMCs from the stem cell graft donor, obtained from the stem cell graft. The genes are TRBV19 and TRBJ1-2; 9 nucleotides align to TRBD1. The CDR3 nucleotides read TGTGCCAGTGACAGGGGGACCTATGGCTACACCTTC. Protein: CASDRGTYGYTF.